The rows below give T cell receptor beta chains drawn from one sample of a study of regulatory T cells in long-lasting Graves disease. TCRdb re-analysed the multiplex PCR reads in MiXCR, keeping a single row per CDR3 protein. Counted here are 500,000 to 800,000 distinct CDR3 sequences, about 32% occurring once; the ten biggest clones make up under 55%. Here the sequenced sample was peripheral blood mononuclear cells (PBMCs), taken when the disease was refractory, from a patient treated with antithyroid drugs. These receptors came from a female donor with Graves disease. Both conserved end residues are part of each CDR3. Fields, in order: J gene, D gene, clone size, V gene, CDR3 protein, CDR3 DNA. D genes are given only for firm matches. Expanded clones are given a class, and other clones once, few, many or no size at all.

j_call: TRBJ2-7
d_call: -
clone_size: -
v_call: TRBV5-1
cdr3_aa: CASSLGGRTTSKAYF
cdr3_nt: TGCGCCAGCAGCTTGGGGGGGAGGACTACCTCCAAGGCGTACTTC

j_call: TRBJ2-7
d_call: TRBD1
clone_size: few
v_call: TRBV6-1
cdr3_aa: CASSAGFRDRGREQYF
cdr3_nt: TGTGCCAGCAGTGCCGGGTTCCGGGACAGGGGGCGCGAGCAGTACTTC

j_call: TRBJ2-7
d_call: -
clone_size: -
v_call: TRBV28
cdr3_aa: CASSNRDFLVGYEQYF
cdr3_nt: TGTGCCAGCAGTAACCGGGACTTTCTTGTGGGGTACGAGCAGTACTTC

j_call: TRBJ1-6
d_call: -
clone_size: -
v_call: TRBV30
cdr3_aa: CAWSSDRTNSYNSPLHF
cdr3_nt: TGTGCCTGGAGTTCAGACAGGACAAACTCCTATAATTCACCCCTCCACTTT

j_call: TRBJ2-5
d_call: TRBD2
clone_size: -
v_call: TRBV7-7
cdr3_aa: CASSTGLAGGPRETQYF
cdr3_nt: TGTGCCAGCAGCACGGGACTAGCGGGAGGGCCGAGGGAGACCCAGTACTTC

j_call: TRBJ1-1
d_call: -
clone_size: many
v_call: TRBV28
cdr3_aa: CASRMTGNTEAFF
cdr3_nt: TGTGCCAGCAGAATGACGGGGAACACTGAAGCTTTCTTT

j_call: TRBJ1-2
d_call: -
clone_size: -
v_call: TRBV13
cdr3_aa: CASSLGSGNGYTF
cdr3_nt: TGTGCCAGCAGCTTAGGGTCCGGCAATGGCTACACCTTC

j_call: TRBJ1-2
d_call: -
clone_size: few
v_call: TRBV14
cdr3_aa: CASSQWGADGYTF
cdr3_nt: TGTGCCAGCAGCCAATGGGGGGCGGATGGCTACACCTTC

j_call: TRBJ1-1
d_call: TRBD1
clone_size: many
v_call: TRBV6-1
cdr3_aa: CASRLGQGTEAFF
cdr3_nt: TGTGCCAGCAGGCTGGGACAGGGGACTGAAGCTTTCTTT

j_call: TRBJ1-2
d_call: TRBD1
clone_size: many
v_call: TRBV2
cdr3_aa: CASGGDRGEHGYTF
cdr3_nt: TGTGCCAGCGGGGGGGACAGGGGAGAGCATGGCTACACCTTC

j_call: TRBJ2-7
d_call: -
clone_size: -
v_call: TRBV27
cdr3_aa: CASSSLVGGIEYF
cdr3_nt: TGTGCCAGCAGTTCTCTTGTTGGGGGCATCGAGTACTTC

j_call: TRBJ1-4
d_call: TRBD1
clone_size: few
v_call: TRBV28
cdr3_aa: CASSSGGQGMGKLFF
cdr3_nt: TGTGCCAGCAGTTCGGGGGGACAGGGGATGGGGAAACTGTTTTTT

j_call: TRBJ1-5
d_call: -
clone_size: -
v_call: TRBV2
cdr3_aa: CASSTDRLNQPQHF
cdr3_nt: TGTGCCAGCAGTACCGACAGGTTGAATCAGCCCCAGCATTTT

j_call: TRBJ2-7
d_call: -
clone_size: few
v_call: TRBV5-6
cdr3_aa: CASSDYSGGPSYEQYF
cdr3_nt: TGTGCCAGCAGCGACTATAGTGGGGGGCCCTCCTACGAGCAGTACTTC

j_call: TRBJ2-7
d_call: TRBD2
clone_size: many
v_call: TRBV6-1
cdr3_aa: CASSPLAGANEQYF
cdr3_nt: TGTGCCAGCAGTCCTCTAGCGGGAGCTAACGAGCAGTACTTC

j_call: TRBJ2-4
d_call: TRBD1
clone_size: few
v_call: TRBV6-1
cdr3_aa: CAISTGAGGNIQYF
cdr3_nt: TGTGCCATTTCGACAGGGGCCGGAGGAAACATTCAGTACTTC

j_call: TRBJ2-7
d_call: TRBD1
clone_size: -
v_call: TRBV19
cdr3_aa: CASRGQGALYEQYF
cdr3_nt: TGTGCCAGTAGAGGACAGGGGGCACTCTACGAGCAGTACTTC

j_call: TRBJ1-4
d_call: -
clone_size: -
v_call: TRBV3-1
cdr3_aa: CASSQEASGGVVEKLFF
cdr3_nt: TGTGCCAGCAGCCAAGAGGCCAGTGGGGGGGTTGTTGAAAAACTGTTTTTT

j_call: TRBJ1-5
d_call: -
clone_size: -
v_call: TRBV6-2/TRBV6-3
cdr3_aa: CASYGRVSNQPQHF
cdr3_nt: TGTGCCAGTTACGGCAGGGTTAGCAATCAGCCCCAGCATTTT

j_call: TRBJ2-5
d_call: TRBD1
clone_size: -
v_call: TRBV29-1
cdr3_aa: CSVQQGAETQYF
cdr3_nt: TGCAGCGTTCAACAGGGGGCTGAGACCCAGTACTTC

j_call: TRBJ2-7
d_call: TRBD2
clone_size: few
v_call: TRBV20-1
cdr3_aa: CSATGLAGGPTEQYF
cdr3_nt: TGCAGTGCTACAGGACTAGCGGGAGGGCCTACCGAGCAGTACTTC

j_call: TRBJ1-2
d_call: TRBD1
clone_size: -
v_call: TRBV3-1
cdr3_aa: CASSPLGEGASGGYTF
cdr3_nt: TGTGCCAGCAGCCCCCTGGGGGAGGGGGCATCTGGTGGCTACACCTTC

j_call: TRBJ1-2
d_call: TRBD1
clone_size: -
v_call: TRBV9
cdr3_aa: CASTPRTGSYGYTF
cdr3_nt: TGTGCCAGCACCCCTCGGACAGGGTCCTATGGCTACACCTTC

j_call: TRBJ2-2
d_call: -
clone_size: -
v_call: TRBV27
cdr3_aa: CASGALRGSNGELFF
cdr3_nt: TGTGCCAGCGGTGCCCTAAGGGGATCGAACGGGGAGCTGTTTTTT

j_call: TRBJ1-2
d_call: -
clone_size: -
v_call: TRBV4-2
cdr3_aa: CASSLGQAFVDGYTF
cdr3_nt: TGTGCCAGCAGCCTGGGGCAGGCCTTTGTCGATGGCTACACCTTC

j_call: TRBJ1-6
d_call: -
clone_size: few
v_call: TRBV7-2
cdr3_aa: CASSLDTGQYSPLHF
cdr3_nt: TGTGCCAGCAGCTTAGATACAGGGCAATATTCACCCCTCCACTTT

j_call: TRBJ2-2
d_call: -
clone_size: few
v_call: TRBV11-2
cdr3_aa: CASSLSPGGELFF
cdr3_nt: TGTGCCAGCAGCTTGTCTCCGGGTGGGGAGCTGTTTTTT

j_call: TRBJ2-5
d_call: -
clone_size: few
v_call: TRBV6-5
cdr3_aa: CASSYKQADQETQYF
cdr3_nt: TGTGCCAGCAGTTACAAACAGGCCGACCAAGAGACCCAGTACTTC

j_call: TRBJ1-3
d_call: -
clone_size: -
v_call: TRBV11-2
cdr3_aa: CASSLDNFSGNTIYF
cdr3_nt: TGTGCCAGCAGCTTAGACAATTTCTCTGGAAACACCATATATTTT